A single sample gave rise to the 31 T cell receptor beta chains below, sequenced in a study of shared clonotypes between healthy human individuals. The protocol was immunoSEQ multiplex PCR, while the TCRdb copy is restricted to in-frame clones and leaves out a portion. The sample shows roughly 1,800,000 clones, over 85% of them seen only once. Cells designated naive CD8 were CD45RO-negative and were positively selected for CCR7, with terminally differentiated effector memory CD45RA+ cells excluded. Specimen: naive CD8+ T cells sorted from blood. These receptors were collected from a man between 18 and 35 years old in good health.

The chain is built from TRBV4-1 and TRBJ2-5; D not resolved. This CDR3 region has 15 residues. In germline, CDR1 is MGHRA, CDR2 YSYEKL. V was pared by 3 bases and J by 7 bases, with 18 bases between. CDR3 sequence reads: CASSQRIGSDGTQYF. In nucleotides, the CDR3 is TGCGCCAGCAGCCAGAGGATCGGATCGGACGGGACCCAGTACTTC.

The chain employs TRBV2 and TRBJ1-3, with D perhaps TRBD1 (5 bases). Germline V lookup: CDR1 SNHLY, CDR2 FYNNEI. CDR3 length equals 16 residues. The V and J ends lost 2 bases and 2 bases respectively, with 13 bases between them. The CDR3 loop reads CASSERGDGTGNTIYF. CDR3 DNA: TGTGCCAGCAGTGAACGCGGGGACGGAACTGGAAACACCATATATTTT.

CDR3 sequence (DNA): TGTGCCAGCAGAGGGACAGGGCTCAATCAGCCCCAGCATTTT. Its protein is CASRGTGLNQPQHF. The genes are TRBV6-1 and TRBJ1-5; 9 bases line up with TRBD1. This CDR3 comprises 14 residues. The V gene's germline CDR1 is MNHNS and CDR2 SASEGT. The V gene end was trimmed by 6 bases and the J gene end by 3 bases; junction bases not matched to a gene: 3.

This clone occurred once. V is TRBV4-1 and J is TRBJ2-3; TRBD1 is a possible D gene (6 bases). The CDR3 length is 14 residues. The germline V gene has CDR1 MGHRA and CDR2 YSYEKL. The V and J ends lost 6 bases and 1 base respectively, with 11 bases between them. The CDR3 region is CASSGTHGTDTQYF. In DNA, the CDR3 is TGCGCCAGCAGTGGGACACATGGCACAGATACGCAGTATTTT.

Comments on this clone: The sample holds other DNA sequences that translate to the same CDR3. The chain recombines TRBV5-1 with TRBJ2-2; TRBD1 matches at 8 bases. V lost 1 base, J lost 4 bases, and 3 bases stayed unmatched. The CDR3 spans 15 residues. Germline V gives CDR1 SGHRS, CDR2 YFSETQ. CDR3 sequence (DNA): TGCGCCAGCAGCTTGACAGGGGGAGGCACCGGGGAGCTGTTTTTT. Amino acids: CASSLTGGGTGELFF.

The chain uses TRBV13 and TRBJ1-5; 9 nucleotides align to TRBD1. The CDR3 has 15 amino acids. Germline CDR1 and CDR2: PRHDT and FYEKMQ (reference sequence). V shed 5 bases and J 6 bases; nucleotides not matched to a gene: 8. Here the CDR3 reads CASSEGQGFTQPQHF. The DNA of the CDR3 is TGTGCCAGCAGCGAGGGACAGGGCTTCACTCAGCCCCAGCATTTT.

Notes on this clone: At the DNA level, this CDR3 is encoded by other sequences in the same sample as well. The V and J genes are TRBV5-1 and TRBJ2-7; possibly TRBD1 for D (6 bases). Deletions cut 3 bases from V and 6 bases from J, with 10 bases between. CDR1 SGHRS and CDR2 YFSETQ come from the germline V gene. The CDR3 has 12 residues. CDR3 region: CASSSDSPEQYF. CDR3 in DNA: TGCGCCAGCAGCTCGGACAGCCCCGAGCAGTACTTC.

CDR3 sequence reads: CAWSLNSGNTIYF. CDR3 nucleotides: TGTGCCTGGTCCCTCAACTCTGGAAACACCATATATTTT. J is TRBJ1-3 and V is TRBV30; the D is unclear. Germline-derived CDR1 and CDR2 are GTSNPN and SVGIG (reference sequence). Trimming shortened V by 5 bases and J by 0 bases, and 8 bases separated the two germline ends. The CDR3 covers 13 residues.

The chain has TRBV19 and TRBJ2-2; D tentatively fits TRBD1 or TRBD2 (5 bases each). V lost 0 bases and J lost 5, with 19 bases in between. The CDR3 length is 18 residues. Germline V CDR1 and CDR2: LNHDA, SQIVND (reference sequence). The CDR3 loop is CASSIDATLGVGTGELFF. The CDR3 nucleotides read TGTGCCAGTAGTATAGATGCGACACTAGGGGTCGGGACCGGGGAGCTGTTTTTT.

The chain couples TRBV27 to TRBJ2-3, with 8 bases fitting TRBD1. The CDR3 length is 15 residues. Looked up from germline, CDR1 is MNHEY and CDR2 is SMNVEV (reference sequence). The V gene end was trimmed by 8 bases and the J gene end by 2 bases; junction bases not matched to a gene: 9. This chain's CDR3 is CASGIGTGHTDTQYF. In DNA, the CDR3 is TGTGCCAGCGGAATAGGGACAGGCCACACAGATACGCAGTATTTT.

The chain has TRBV27 and TRBJ2-1, with 10 nucleotides matching TRBD2. The V and J ends lost 6 bases and 7 bases, in that order; junction bases with no gene match: 9. CDR1 is MNHEY and CDR2 is SMNVEV in the germline V gene (reference sequence). The CDR3 contains 15 residues. CDR3 sequence (DNA): TGTGCCAGCAGACCCAGCGGGGGGGCCGGTAATGAGCAGTTCTTC. Its translation: CASRPSGGAGNEQFF.

The chain carries TRBV19 and TRBJ1-3; D remains unclear. V dropped 5 bases and J dropped 0 bases, with 11 bases sitting between them. CDR3 length: 15 amino acids. Germline V lookup: CDR1 LNHDA, CDR2 SQIVND (reference sequence). For the CDR3, the DNA is TGTGCCAGTAGTCCCGACGGTAGCTCTGGAAACACCATATATTTT. It encodes CASSPDGSSGNTIYF.

The rearrangement uses TRBV4-1 and TRBJ2-7, with D hard to call. The CDR3 sequence is 15 residues long. From germline, CDR1 is MGHRA and CDR2 YSYEKL. Trimming took off 0 bases at V and 0 bases at J, with 9 bases between the two ends. CDR3 residues: CASSQDLSDSYEQYF. The CDR3 DNA is TGCGCCAGCAGCCAAGATCTCTCAGACTCCTACGAGCAGTACTTC.

The rearrangement uses TRBV18 and TRBJ2-7, with 7 bases matching TRBD1. V lost 3 bases and J lost 5; bases outside the gene matches: 16. From germline, CDR1 is KGHSH and CDR2 LQKENI. The CDR3 loop spans 17 amino acids. CDR3 DNA: TGTGCCAGCTCACCTGGGGACAGCGTAACCTTCCTAGACGAGCAGTACTTC. This encodes CASSPGDSVTFLDEQYF.

This chain uses TRBV4-3 with TRBJ1-4; D is uncertain. V gave up 0 bases and J gave up 0 bases, with 11 bases separating them. In germline, CDR1 is LGHNA, CDR2 YSLEER. The CDR3 loop spans 17 amino acids. In nucleotides, the CDR3 is TGCGCCAGCAGCCAAGATCCCCGGTTAGCAACTAATGAAAAACTGTTTTTT. This codes for CASSQDPRLATNEKLFF.

The chain links TRBV27 to TRBJ2-7, with unresolved D. V gave up 4 bases and J gave up 5 bases, with 15 bases separating them. The CDR3 covers 14 residues. CDR1 is MNHEY, CDR2 SMNVEV, per germline (reference sequence). Written as DNA, the CDR3 is TGTGCCAGCAGTTCTCTCCCCGGGCCCGACGAGCAGTACTTC. Translated, it gives CASSSLPGPDEQYF.

The V and J genes are TRBV19 and TRBJ2-1; TRBD1 is a possible D gene (5 bases). The CDR3 loop spans 15 amino acids. V lost 4 bases and J lost 4, with 14 bases in between. Germline assignment: CDR1 LNHDA and CDR2 SQIVND (reference sequence). The CDR3 reads CASSTTTDLYNEQFF. CDR3 in DNA: TGTGCCAGTAGTACAACGACAGACTTATACAATGAGCAGTTCTTC.

This rearrangement joins TRBV27 to TRBJ1-1, with TRBD1 as a possible D gene (6 bases). The CDR3 is 14 amino acids. V was trimmed by 6 bases and J by 0 bases, leaving 11 bases between them. Germline CDR1 and CDR2: MNHEY and SMNVEV (reference sequence). CDR3 nucleotide sequence: TGTGCCAGCAGCGGGGGGCTTATGAACACTGAAGCTTTCTTT. The encoded protein is CASSGGLMNTEAFF.

Worth noting for this clone: Other DNA sequences in this specimen translate into the identical CDR3. The chain has TRBV27 and TRBJ2-7; the match to TRBD2 covers 7 bases. V trimming: 2 bases; J trimming: 2 bases; junction bases outside the gene matches: 3. The CDR3 is 14 amino acids. The germline CDR1 and CDR2 sequences are MNHEY and SMNVEV (reference sequence). The CDR3 DNA reads TGTGCCAGCAGTTTAGGGGGGGAAGCCTACGAGCAGTACTTC. Amino acid sequence: CASSLGGEAYEQYF.

The chain combines TRBV19 with TRBJ2-1; TRBD2 might be the D (5 bases). V shed 1 base and J shed 0 bases, with 13 bases lying between them. The CDR3 totals 17 residues. The germline CDR1 and CDR2 sequences are LNHDA and SQIVND (reference sequence). The CDR3 sequence: CASSIVLAPPSYNEQFF. CDR3 in DNA: TGTGCCAGTAGTATAGTCTTAGCGCCGCCCTCCTACAATGAGCAGTTCTTC. Filled out from reference TRBV19 and TRBJ2-1, the complete variable domain reads DGGITQSPKYLFRKEGQNVTLSCEQNLNHDAMYWYRQDPGQGLRLIYYSQIVNDFQKGDIAEGYSVSREKKESFPLTVTSAQKNPTAFYLCASSIVLAPPSYNEQFFGPGTRLTVL.

This chain links TRBV19 with TRBJ1-1; a possible D gene is TRBD1 (6 bases). V gave up 1 base and J gave up 0 bases, with 18 bases separating them. The CDR3 is made up of 18 amino acids. In germline, CDR1 is LNHDA, CDR2 SQIVND (reference sequence). The CDR3 here is CASSIVVVEGDLNTEAFF. CDR3 DNA sequence: TGTGCCAGTAGTATAGTAGTGGTGGAGGGGGACTTGAACACTGAAGCTTTCTTT.

The chain carries TRBV11-2 and TRBJ2-3, with a weak D call TRBD2 (6 bases). This CDR3 contains 16 residues. From germline, CDR1 is SGHAT and CDR2 FQNNGV. With 0 bases removed from V and 1 base from J, the gap between germline ends came to 11 bases. The CDR3 DNA reads as TGTGCCAGCAGCTTAGAGCGGGACTTGGGCACAGATACGCAGTATTTT. Translated: CASSLERDLGTDTQYF.

The rearrangement links TRBV5-5 to TRBJ1-5; 12 bases align to TRBD1. The CDR3 covers 20 residues. V shed 4 bases, J shed 2 bases, and the junction held 16 bases outside the gene matches. Germline-derived CDR1 and CDR2 are SGHKS and YYEKEE (reference sequence). Here the CDR3 DNA reads TGTGCCAGCAGCAAACCTCCCGGGACAGGGGGCTGGTCGGGCAATCAGCCCCAGCATTTT. It translates to CASSKPPGTGGWSGNQPQHF.

The CDR3 DNA is TGTGCCAGCAGCGAGGCTAGGGGGAACACTGAAGCTTTCTTT. Translation: CASSEARGNTEAFF. This chain joins TRBV13 and TRBJ1-1; D is possibly TRBD1 (5 bases). The CDR3 is made up of 14 amino acids. V dropped 5 bases and J dropped 1 base, with 11 bases sitting between them. CDR1 and CDR2 (germline): PRHDT, FYEKMQ (reference sequence).

The J gene is TRBJ1-1, the V gene TRBV6-5; D unclear. The CDR3 covers 14 residues. Per the germline V gene, CDR1 is MNHEY and CDR2 is SVGAGI. V lost 0 bases and J lost 8, with 13 bases in between. For the CDR3, the DNA is TGTGCCAGCAGTTACTCGAGGACGGCCAAAGAAGCTTTCTTT. Translation gives CASSYSRTAKEAFF.

The rearrangement joins TRBV6-6 to TRBJ2-7; 7 bases fit TRBD2. This CDR3 comprises 14 residues. The V gene end was trimmed by 7 bases and the J gene end by 0 bases; junction bases not matched to a gene: 6. Germline CDR1 MNHNY, CDR2 SVGAGI (reference sequence). Written as DNA, the CDR3 is TGTGCCAGCATTTTCGGGGGGAGCTCCTACGAGCAGTACTTC. Residues: CASIFGGSSYEQYF.

On this clone itself: Other DNA sequences of this sample code for an identical CDR3. The chain employs TRBV4-1 and TRBJ2-1; TRBD2 aligns across 11 bases. The CDR3 length is 16 residues. V shed 2 bases and J 4 bases; nucleotides not matched to a gene: 4. Germline CDR1 is MGHRA and CDR2 is YSYEKL. The CDR3 DNA sequence: TGCGCCAGCAGCCAACTAGCGGGGGGCTCATACAATGAGCAGTTCTTC. Encoded protein: CASSQLAGGSYNEQFF.

This clone has a single count. V usage is TRBV7-9 and J usage is TRBJ2-7; TRBD1 aligns across 7 bases. Germline lookup yields CDR1 SEHNR and CDR2 FQNEAQ (reference sequence). The V segment lost 1 base and the J segment 4 bases; nucleotides outside the gene matches: 16. CDR3 length: 18 amino acids. CDR3 sequence (DNA): TGTGCCAGCAGCTTAGTTGATTTGGGACCGGGACAGCTATACGAGCAGTACTTC. Translating it yields CASSLVDLGPGQLYEQYF.

The chain employs TRBV7-9 and TRBJ2-5; a possible D gene is TRBD1 (5 bases). Germline V gene data show CDR1 as SEHNR and CDR2 as FQNEAQ (reference sequence). V lost 5 bases and J lost 5, with 15 bases in between. The CDR3 contains 14 residues. CDR3 coding DNA: TGTGCCAGCAGCGCCGTGGGGCAGAGGGAGACCCAGTACTTC. As protein: CASSAVGQRETQYF.

With respect to this clone: The same CDR3 arises from other DNA sequences in this sample as well. The chain recombines TRBV27 with TRBJ2-7; D might be TRBD1 (6 bases). Germline values: CDR1 MNHEY, CDR2 SMNVEV (reference sequence). V was shortened by 5 bases and J by 4 bases, with 12 bases between the two germline ends. The CDR3 runs to 13 residues. The CDR3 loop reads CASSPGARYEQYF. In DNA form, the CDR3 reads TGTGCCAGCAGTCCAGGGGCTAGGTACGAGCAGTACTTC.

In this sample, this clone turned up once. The sample carries other DNA sequences with the same CDR3. The CDR3 here is CASSHISYEQYF. CDR3 nucleotide sequence: TGTGCCAGCAGCCACATCTCCTACGAGCAGTACTTC. The gene calls are TRBV11-2 and TRBJ2-7, with D uncertain. In germline, CDR1 is SGHAT, CDR2 FQNNGV. The CDR3 is 12 residues long. V was pared by 5 bases and J by 0 bases, with 5 bases between.